Presented here are 5 T cell receptor beta chains from one specimen sequenced in a study of Graves' ophthalmopathy and Graves' hyperthyroidism. RNA served as the template for amplifying TCR beta CDR3 regions. An initial RT-PCR round employing HTBI primers preceded a second-round multiplex PCR. TCRdb passed the multiplex PCR reads through MiXCR, listing each CDR3 protein once. The repertoire consists of 900,000 to 1,200,000 distinct CDR3 sequences, with about 40% occurring once and the leading ten covering over 8.5%. Sequencing was carried out using peripheral blood or thyroid tissue (not recorded which). These receptors all come from an adult man with Graves' hyperthyroidism.

V gene TRBV7-6 combines with J gene TRBJ2-2; perhaps TRBD1 as D (6 bases). The germline V gene encodes CDR1 SGHVS and CDR2 FNYEAQ. CDR3 length: 20 amino acids. The V end was cut by 3 bases, the J end by 1 base, with 24 bases between. The CDR3 DNA sequence: TGTGCCAGCAGCTTCGTAGTTGCAGGGGTGGGCCCCATGAACACCGGGGAGCTGTTTTTT. It translates to CASSFVVAGVGPMNTGELFF.

The J gene is TRBJ1-1, the V gene TRBV9; the D is unclear. CDR3 length: 15 amino acids. Germline CDR1 SGDLS, CDR2 YYNGEE. V was trimmed by 7 bases and J by 6 bases, leaving 22 bases between them. CDR3 loop: CASSPPNTRAAEAFF. The CDR3 DNA reads as TGTGCCAGCTCACCACCGAATACCAGAGCCGCTGAAGCTTTCTTT.

This clonotype was detected only a few times. DNA for the CDR3: TGTGCCAGCAGCTTGTGGGGAAATGGCTACACCTTC. Amino acids: CASSLWGNGYTF. The chain joins TRBV5-4 to TRBJ1-2; D remains unclear. The ends were cut back, 1 base at V and 6 bases at J, with 7 bases in the middle. The CDR3 runs to 12 residues. Germline V CDR1 and CDR2: SGHNT, YYREEE (reference sequence).

This clonotype was picked up a small number of times. V and J are TRBV20-1 and TRBJ2-2; D might be TRBD2 (5 bases). Trimming stripped 3 bases from V and 6 bases from J, with 14 bases between. The germline gives CDR1 DFQATT, CDR2 SNEGSKA (reference sequence). The CDR3 spans 14 residues. CDR3 DNA: TGCAGTGCTAGGGGCGGGTCGGGTGCCGGGGAGCTGTTTTTT. Protein sequence: CSARGGSGAGELFF.

With regard to this clonotype: At one end, the junction sequence differs from germline, possibly due to a read error. This chain uses TRBV2 with TRBJ2-2, with TRBD1 matching over 10 bases. CDR3 length: 15 residues. Looked up from germline, CDR1 is SNHLY and CDR2 is FYNNEI. The CDR3 coding sequence is TGCGCCAGCAGTGCCGGACAGGGGGTCGCCGGGGAGCTGTTTTTT. This translates into CASSAGQGVAGELFF.